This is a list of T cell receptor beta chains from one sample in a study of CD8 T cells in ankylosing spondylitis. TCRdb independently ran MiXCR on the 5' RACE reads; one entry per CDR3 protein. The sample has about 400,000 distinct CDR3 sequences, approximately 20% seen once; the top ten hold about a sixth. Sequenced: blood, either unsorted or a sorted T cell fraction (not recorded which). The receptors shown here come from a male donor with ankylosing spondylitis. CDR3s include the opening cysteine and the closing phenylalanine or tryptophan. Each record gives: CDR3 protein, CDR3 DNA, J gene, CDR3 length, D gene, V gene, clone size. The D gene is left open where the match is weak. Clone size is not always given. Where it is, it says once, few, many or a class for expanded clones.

CASSLTGGGNNQPQHF	TGTGCCAGCAGTTTAACAGGGGGAGGTAACAATCAGCCCCAGCATTTT	TRBJ1-5	16	TRBD1	TRBV27	-
CSARFEAQYF	TGCAGTGCTAGGTTTGAGGCCCAGTACTTC	TRBJ2-5	10	-	TRBV20-1	few
CASTTDRDTGELFF	TGCGCCAGCACGACGGACAGGGACACCGGGGAGCTGTTTTTT	TRBJ2-2	14	TRBD1	TRBV5-1	-
CASSLTGTSGRTYEQYF	TGCGCCAGCAGCTTAACCGGGACTAGCGGGAGGACTTACGAGCAGTACTTC	TRBJ2-7	17	TRBD2	TRBV5-1	-
CATPKPYISGEQYF	TGTGCCACCCCCAAGCCGTATATAAGTGGCGAGCAGTACTTC	TRBJ2-7	14	-	TRBV27	few
CASSYRGVTGELFF	TGTGCCAGCAGTTACAGGGGTGTGACCGGGGAGCTGTTTTTT	TRBJ2-2	14	TRBD1	TRBV27	-
CASSRVGPGLAGWENQETQYF	TGTGCCAGCAGCCGGGTAGGACCCGGACTAGCGGGATGGGAGAACCAAGAGACCCAGTACTTC	TRBJ2-5	21	TRBD2	TRBV3-1	few
CASSSQSTSLGEQFF	TGTGCCAGCAGTTCCCAATCGACCTCACTGGGGGAGCAGTTCTTC	TRBJ2-1	15	-	TRBV27	few
CSARPSGRAGGEQYF	TGCAGTGCTAGACCAAGCGGGAGGGCCGGGGGGGAGCAGTACTTC	TRBJ2-7	15	TRBD2	TRBV20-1	few
CASSPRTGRNYGYTF	TGCGCCAGCAGCCCTAGGACAGGGAGGAACTATGGCTACACCTTC	TRBJ1-2	15	TRBD1	TRBV5-1	few
CASRVGAANTGELFF	TGTGCCAGCAGAGTTGGCGCCGCGAACACCGGGGAGCTGTTTTTT	TRBJ2-2	15	-	TRBV6-4	-
CASSSPLIEPQHF	TGTGCCAGCAGTTCCCCGCTGATCGAACCCCAGCATTTT	TRBJ1-5	13	-	TRBV6-2/TRBV6-3	many
CASSLDYFTGANVLTF	TGCGCCAGCAGCTTGGACTACTTTACTGGGGCCAACGTCCTGACTTTC	TRBJ2-6	16	-	TRBV5-1	-
CSASLGQGSYGYTF	TGCAGTGCTAGTTTGGGTCAGGGTTCCTATGGCTACACCTTC	TRBJ1-2	14	-	TRBV20-1	few
CASSPQVLGEQYF	TGTGCCAGCAGCCCTCAGGTACTGGGGGAGCAGTACTTC	TRBJ2-7	13	-	TRBV7-9	-